These 6 T cell receptor beta chains came from one sample sequenced in a study of breast tumors, draining lymph nodes, adjacent tissues. TCRdb analysed the multiplex PCR reads with MiXCR anew, one entry per CDR3 protein. The data show some 31,000 distinct CDR3 sequences, with 63% seen just once and 18% held by the top ten. Specimen: breast tumor tissue. Receptor source: a female donor with breast cancer. Some clones in this sample may be carry-over from other donors' samples.

CDR3 DNA sequence: TGTGCCAGCAGTGAGGACAGGGTTAACTATGGCTACACCTTC. Its protein product is CASSEDRVNYGYTF. V gene TRBV2 combines with J gene TRBJ1-2; 8 bases align to TRBD1. The CDR3 consists of 14 residues. CDR1 and CDR2 from the germline V gene are SNHLY and FYNNEI. The junction had 1 base not matched to a gene; V was cut back by 3 bases and J by 1 base.

This clonotype is deemed medium-sized. The chain recombines TRBV5-1 with TRBJ2-2; D not resolved. There are 12 residues in the CDR3. From germline, CDR1 is SGHRS and CDR2 YFSETQ. V lost 2 bases, J lost 5 bases, and 4 bases lay in between. DNA for the CDR3: TGCGCCAGCAGCTTCGGGACCGGGGAGCTGTTTTTT. It encodes CASSFGTGELFF.

A few counts support this clonotype. V and J are TRBV4-1 and TRBJ1-2; no reliable D call. CDR3 length: 14 residues. Trimming cost V 0 bases and J 6 bases, with 11 bases left between them. From germline, CDR1 is MGHRA and CDR2 YSYEKL. The DNA for the CDR3 is TGCGCCAGCAGCCAAGATCCGGGGTCTCATGGCTACACCTTC. It yields the protein CASSQDPGSHGYTF.

This clonotype was counted a few times. A much larger clone differs from this one at a single base, so this may be a read error. CDR3 in DNA: TGTGCCAGCAGTTGGGTGGGCGGGCCCCAGCGTTTT. Protein sequence: CASSWVGGPQRF. The J gene is TRBJ1-5, the V gene TRBV27; D is uncertain. The CDR3 runs to 12 residues. Germline V gene data show CDR1 as MNHEY and CDR2 as SMNVEV (reference sequence).

A note on this clonotype: A read error may be the cause here, since a much bigger clone is one base away. This chain uses TRBV6-1 with TRBJ1-2; D gene unclear. Germline V gene sequence: CDR1 MNHNS, CDR2 SASEGT. This CDR3 contains 15 residues. V lost 5 bases to trimming and J lost 7 bases, with 20 bases between them. CDR3 sequence: CASSQEEPQLSGYTF. CDR3 nucleotides: TGTGCCAGCAGTCAAGAGGAGCCCCAGTTAAGTGGCTACACCTTC.

The V call is TRBV20-1, the J call TRBJ1-5, with 9 bases that match TRBD1. Germline CDR1 reads DFQATT; CDR2 reads SNEGSKA (reference sequence). With 6 bases clipped from V and 0 bases from J, the junction kept 9 bases outside the gene matches. The CDR3 runs 16 residues. CDR3 region: CSASGTGLYSNQPQHF. In nucleotides, the CDR3 is TGCAGTGCCTCCGGGACAGGGCTCTATAGCAATCAGCCCCAGCATTTT.